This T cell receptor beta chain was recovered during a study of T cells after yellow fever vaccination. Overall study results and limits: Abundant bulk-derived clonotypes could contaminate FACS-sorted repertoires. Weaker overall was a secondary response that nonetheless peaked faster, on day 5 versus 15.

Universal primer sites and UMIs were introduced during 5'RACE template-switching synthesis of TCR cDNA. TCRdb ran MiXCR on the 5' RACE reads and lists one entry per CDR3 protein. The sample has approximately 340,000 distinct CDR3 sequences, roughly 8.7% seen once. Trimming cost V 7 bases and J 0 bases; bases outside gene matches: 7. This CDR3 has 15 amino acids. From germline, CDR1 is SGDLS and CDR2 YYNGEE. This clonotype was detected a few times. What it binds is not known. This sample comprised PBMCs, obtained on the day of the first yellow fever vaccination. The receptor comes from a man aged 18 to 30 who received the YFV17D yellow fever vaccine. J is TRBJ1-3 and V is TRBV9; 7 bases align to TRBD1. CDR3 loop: CASGQGVLSGNTIYF. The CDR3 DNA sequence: TGTGCCAGCGGCCAGGGGGTCCTCTCTGGAAACACCATATATTTT.